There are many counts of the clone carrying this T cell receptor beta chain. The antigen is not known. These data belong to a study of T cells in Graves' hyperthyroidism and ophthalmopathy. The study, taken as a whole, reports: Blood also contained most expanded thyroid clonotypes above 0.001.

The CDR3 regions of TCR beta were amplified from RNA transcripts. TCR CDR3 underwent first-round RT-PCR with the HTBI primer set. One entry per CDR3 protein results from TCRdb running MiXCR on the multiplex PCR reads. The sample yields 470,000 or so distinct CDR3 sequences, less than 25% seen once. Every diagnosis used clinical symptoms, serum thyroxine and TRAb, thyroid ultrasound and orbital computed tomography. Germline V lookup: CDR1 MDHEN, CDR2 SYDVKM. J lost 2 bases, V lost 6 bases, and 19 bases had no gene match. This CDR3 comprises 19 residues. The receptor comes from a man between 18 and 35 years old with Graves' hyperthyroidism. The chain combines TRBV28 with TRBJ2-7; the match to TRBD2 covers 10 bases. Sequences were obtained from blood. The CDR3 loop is CASSLRGIAGGSHTYEQYF. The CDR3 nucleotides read TGTGCCAGCAGCCTACGAGGGATAGCGGGGGGATCCCACACCTACGAGCAGTACTTC. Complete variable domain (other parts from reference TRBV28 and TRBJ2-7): DVKVTQSSRYLVKRTGEKVFLECVQDMDHENMFWYRQDPGLGLRLIYFSYDVKMKEKGDIPEGYSVSREKKERFSLILESASTNQTSMYLCASSLRGIAGGSHTYEQYFGPGTRLTVT.